Detailed here is one TCR beta chain. This table comes from immunoSEQ multiplex PCR, and its TCRdb copy is limited to in-frame clones, with some not included. The table lists roughly 25,000 clones, about nine tenths of them singletons. The sample is drawn from a study of blood T cell repertoires in COVID-19. Study information: There were acute and convalescent COVID-19 samples, and they came from the United States, Italy and Spain.

The V and J ends lost 5 bases and 7 bases respectively, with 15 bases between them. This CDR3 is built from 14 residues. CDR1 and CDR2 (germline): MNHEY, SVGAGI. Input material: peripheral blood. The sequence came from a human donor in a cohort sampled during active COVID-19. This chain links TRBV6-5 with TRBJ2-1, with D tentatively TRBD2 (6 bases). The CDR3 DNA is TGTGCCAGCAGTCCGGGACTCCGGGCGAATGAGCAGTTCTTC. This sequence encodes CASSPGLRANEQFF.